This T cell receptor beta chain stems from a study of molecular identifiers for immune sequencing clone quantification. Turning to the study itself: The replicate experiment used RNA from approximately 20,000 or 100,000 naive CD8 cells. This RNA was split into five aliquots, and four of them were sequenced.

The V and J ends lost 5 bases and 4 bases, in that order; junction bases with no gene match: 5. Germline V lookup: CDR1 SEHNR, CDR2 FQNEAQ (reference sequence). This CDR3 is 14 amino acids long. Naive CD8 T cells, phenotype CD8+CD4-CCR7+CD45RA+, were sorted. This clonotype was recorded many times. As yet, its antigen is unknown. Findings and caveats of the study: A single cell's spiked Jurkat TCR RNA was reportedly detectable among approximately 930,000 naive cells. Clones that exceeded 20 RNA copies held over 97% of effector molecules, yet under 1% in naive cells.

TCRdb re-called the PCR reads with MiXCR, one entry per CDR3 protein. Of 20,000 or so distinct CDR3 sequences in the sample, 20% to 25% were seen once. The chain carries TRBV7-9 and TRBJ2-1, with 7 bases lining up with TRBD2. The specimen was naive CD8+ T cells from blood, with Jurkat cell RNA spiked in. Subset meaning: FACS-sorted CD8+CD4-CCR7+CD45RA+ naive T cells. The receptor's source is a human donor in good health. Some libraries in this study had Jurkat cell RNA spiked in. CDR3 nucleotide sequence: TGTGCCAGCAGCGATGGGGGAGGGTACAATGAGCAGTTCTTC. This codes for CASSDGGGYNEQFF.